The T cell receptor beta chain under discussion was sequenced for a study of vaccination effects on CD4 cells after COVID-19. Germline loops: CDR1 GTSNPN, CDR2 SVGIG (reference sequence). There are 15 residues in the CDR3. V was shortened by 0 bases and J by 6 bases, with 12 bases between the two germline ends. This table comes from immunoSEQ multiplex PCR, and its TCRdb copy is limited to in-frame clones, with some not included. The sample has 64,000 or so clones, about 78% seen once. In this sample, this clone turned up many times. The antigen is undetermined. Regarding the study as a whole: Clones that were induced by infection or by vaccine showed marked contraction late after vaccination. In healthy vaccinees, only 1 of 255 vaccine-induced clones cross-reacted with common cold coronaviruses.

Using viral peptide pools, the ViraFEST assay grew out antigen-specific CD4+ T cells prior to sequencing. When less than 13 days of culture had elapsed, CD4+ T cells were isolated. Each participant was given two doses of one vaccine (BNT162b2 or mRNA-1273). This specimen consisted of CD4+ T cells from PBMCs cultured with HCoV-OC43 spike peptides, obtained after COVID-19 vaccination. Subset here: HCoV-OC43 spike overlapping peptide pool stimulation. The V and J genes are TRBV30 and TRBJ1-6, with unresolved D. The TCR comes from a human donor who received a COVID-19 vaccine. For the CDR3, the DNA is TGTGCCTGGAGTGTACACCCTACTTCTAATTCACCCCTCCACTTT. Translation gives CAWSVHPTSNSPLHF.